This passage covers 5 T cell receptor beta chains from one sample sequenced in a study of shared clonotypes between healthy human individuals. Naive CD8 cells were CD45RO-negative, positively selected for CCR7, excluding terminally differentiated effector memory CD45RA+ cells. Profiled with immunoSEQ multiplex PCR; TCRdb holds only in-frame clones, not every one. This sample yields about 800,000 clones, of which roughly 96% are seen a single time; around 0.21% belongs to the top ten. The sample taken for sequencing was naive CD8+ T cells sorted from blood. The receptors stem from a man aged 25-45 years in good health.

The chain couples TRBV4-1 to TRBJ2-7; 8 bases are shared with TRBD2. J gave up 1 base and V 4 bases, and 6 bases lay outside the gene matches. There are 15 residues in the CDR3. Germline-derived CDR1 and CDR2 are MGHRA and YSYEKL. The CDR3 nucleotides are TGCGCCAGCAGCCCAAGGACTAGCAAATCCTACGAGCAGTACTTC. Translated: CASSPRTSKSYEQYF.

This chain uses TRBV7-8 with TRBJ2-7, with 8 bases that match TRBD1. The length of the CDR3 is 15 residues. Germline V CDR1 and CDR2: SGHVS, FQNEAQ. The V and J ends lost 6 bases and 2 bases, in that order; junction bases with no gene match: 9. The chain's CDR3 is CASSMTGVRTYEQYF. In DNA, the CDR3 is TGTGCCAGCAGTATGACAGGGGTCCGTACCTACGAGCAGTACTTC.

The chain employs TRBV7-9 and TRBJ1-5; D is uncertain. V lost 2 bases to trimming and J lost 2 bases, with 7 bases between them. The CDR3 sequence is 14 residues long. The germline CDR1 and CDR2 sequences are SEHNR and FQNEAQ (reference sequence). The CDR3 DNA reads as TGTGCCAGCAGCTTAACCAATGGCAATCAGCCCCAGCATTTT. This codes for CASSLTNGNQPQHF.

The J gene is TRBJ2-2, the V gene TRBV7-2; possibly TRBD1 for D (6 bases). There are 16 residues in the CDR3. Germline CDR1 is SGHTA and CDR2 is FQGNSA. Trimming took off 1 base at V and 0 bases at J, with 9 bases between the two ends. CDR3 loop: CASSLGWGPNTGELFF. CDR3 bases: TGTGCCAGCAGCTTAGGTTGGGGGCCGAACACCGGGGAGCTGTTTTTT.

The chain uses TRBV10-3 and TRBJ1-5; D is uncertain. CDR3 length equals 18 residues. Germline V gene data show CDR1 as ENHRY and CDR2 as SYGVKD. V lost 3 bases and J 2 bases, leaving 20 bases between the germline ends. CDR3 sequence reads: CAISDSDGGIWGNQPQHF. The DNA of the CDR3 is TGTGCCATCAGTGACTCTGACGGCGGGATATGGGGCAATCAGCCCCAGCATTTT.